These 2 T cell receptor beta chains share one sample of origin, sequenced in a study of response to subunit inactivated influenza vaccine. TCRdb used MiXCR to reprocess the RT-PCR reads, holding one entry per CDR3 protein. The sample contains 550,000 to 650,000 distinct CDR3 sequences, 12% of which appear only once. The sequencing here drew on PBMCs from blood, taken on the day of vaccination. The source of these receptors is a middle-aged man who received an inactivated influenza vaccine.

Written as DNA, the CDR3 is TGTGCCAGCAGTTTAGTGCAGCTTGGGACCCAGTACTTC. It is translated as CASSLVQLGTQYF. The rearrangement uses TRBV28 and TRBJ2-5, with D unclear. Germline lookup yields CDR1 MDHEN and CDR2 SYDVKM. There are 13 residues in the CDR3. Trimming took off 2 bases at V and 7 bases at J, with 11 bases between the two ends.

In this sample, this clonotype turned up a few times. V gene TRBV7-8 combines with J gene TRBJ2-2; D could derive from TRBD1 or TRBD2 (5 bases each). CDR1 and CDR2 (germline): SGHVS, FQNEAQ. The V and J ends lost 5 bases and 5 bases respectively, with 18 bases between them. The CDR3 length is 16 residues. CDR3 sequence: CASSPYPGTITGELFF. The CDR3 nucleotides read TGTGCCAGCAGCCCCTATCCAGGGACGATAACCGGGGAGCTGTTTTTT.